This T cell receptor beta chain was obtained from a study of CD8+ T cells in alopecia areata. The ends were cut back, 3 bases at V and 10 bases at J, with 19 bases in the middle. The CDR3 consists of 13 residues. The germline CDR1 and CDR2 sequences are SQVTM and ANQGSEA. Once RNA had been extracted, it was reverse transcribed into cDNA to act as the sequencing template. Method: immunoSEQ multiplex PCR; TCRdb's copy keeps in-frame clones and lacks some. The sample lists around 65,000 clones; 45% to 50% were seen once. This clone has more than one count but fewer than ten. J is TRBJ2-7 and V is TRBV29-1; a possible D gene is TRBD2 (6 bases). The sample in question was CD8+ T cells sorted from blood, obtained at week 0. This clonotype originated in a human donor with alopecia areata. The CDR3 coding sequence is TGCAGCGTTGAGGACGGGGACTCGGACGTTCAGTACTTC. Amino acid sequence: CSVEDGDSDVQYF.